This T cell receptor (beta chain) originates from a study of blood T cell repertoires in COVID-19. Study overall: PBMCs, B-cell-depleted T cells, or T cells were the source of the cDNA or gDNA that made up the material.

Germline V lookup: CDR1 SEHNR, CDR2 FQNEAQ (reference sequence). The CDR3 contains 14 residues. V lost 5 bases, J lost 1 base, and 11 bases lay in between. Repertoires were generated with immunoSEQ multiplex PCR, while TCRdb's copy carries only in-frame clones and drops some. This table has about 97,000 clones, around 80% appearing once. This clonotype was sampled from a man between 65 and 85 years old with acute or convalescent COVID-19. The sample comprised peripheral blood. The chain uses TRBV7-9 and TRBJ1-1; TRBD1 might be the D (6 bases). The CDR3 coding sequence is TGTGCCAGCAGCCAGACACAGGGGAACACTGAAGCTTTCTTT. Protein: CASSQTQGNTEAFF.